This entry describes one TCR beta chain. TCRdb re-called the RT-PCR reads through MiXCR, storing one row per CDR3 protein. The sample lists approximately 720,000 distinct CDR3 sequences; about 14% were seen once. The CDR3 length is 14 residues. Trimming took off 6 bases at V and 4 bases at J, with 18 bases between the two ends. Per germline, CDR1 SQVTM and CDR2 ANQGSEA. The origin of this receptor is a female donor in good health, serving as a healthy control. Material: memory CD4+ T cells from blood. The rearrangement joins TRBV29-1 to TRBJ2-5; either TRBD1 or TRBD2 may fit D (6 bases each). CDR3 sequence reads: CSVDSLGGVETQYF. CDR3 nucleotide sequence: TGCAGCGTCGATTCCCTGGGGGGCGTAGAGACCCAGTACTTC.